The 8 T cell receptor beta chains listed next were all sequenced from one sample in a study of blood T cell repertoires in COVID-19. TCRdb's copy holds only in-frame clones and misses some; the assay was immunoSEQ multiplex PCR. Among 300,000 to 500,000 clones listed, approximately 86% were seen once. Material for sequencing was PBMCs or T cells enriched from blood (not recorded which). Receptor source: a woman aged 40 to 55 with acute COVID-19.

The chain has TRBV2 and TRBJ2-3; 7 nucleotides match TRBD1. Germline assignment: CDR1 SNHLY and CDR2 FYNNEI. This CDR3 comprises 16 residues. The trim removed 11 bases at V and 0 bases at J, leaving 14 bases unmatched. In DNA, the CDR3 is TGTGCCTCCAACGCAGGGGGTGGGGGAAGCACAGATACGCAGTATTTT. It specifies CASNAGGGGSTDTQYF.

The CDR3 loop is CATRTGGKTEAFF. DNA of the CDR3: TGTGCCACCAGGACAGGGGGCAAGACTGAAGCTTTCTTT. The V and J genes are TRBV15 and TRBJ1-1; 10 bases line up with TRBD1. The germline V gene has CDR1 LNHNV and CDR2 YYDKDF (reference sequence). The CDR3 sequence is 13 residues long. With 6 bases clipped from V and 5 bases from J, the junction kept 3 bases outside the gene matches.

J is TRBJ2-7 and V is TRBV6-5; 8 nucleotides align to TRBD1. Germline assignment: CDR1 MNHEY and CDR2 SVGAGI. Trimming removed 10 bases from V and 4 bases from J; junction bases left unmatched: 9. The CDR3 runs to 13 residues. CDR3: CATTSDRGYEQYF. The CDR3 nucleotides read TGTGCCACCACATCCGACAGGGGATACGAGCAGTACTTC.

The chain uses TRBV6-6 and TRBJ2-1; 9 bases map to TRBD2. V shed 1 base, J shed 3 bases, and the junction held 4 bases outside the gene matches. Germline loops: CDR1 MNHNY, CDR2 SVGAGI (reference sequence). This CDR3 contains 16 residues. This CDR3 reads CASSYLSSGVYNEQFF. DNA for the CDR3: TGTGCCAGCAGTTACTTGTCTAGCGGGGTCTACAATGAGCAGTTCTTC.

V and J are TRBV3-1 (or the pseudogene TRBV3-2) and TRBJ1-1; D uncertain. CDR3 size: 13 residues. Trimming cost V 7 bases and J 4 bases, with 13 bases left between them. Germline V CDR1 and CDR2: LGHDT, YNNKEL (reference sequence). The CDR3 here is CASNLGGGTEAFF. For the CDR3, the DNA is TGTGCCAGCAATCTGGGAGGCGGCACTGAAGCTTTCTTT.

V gene TRBV6-2 or TRBV6-3 combines with J gene TRBJ2-2, with TRBD2 matching over 11 bases. The CDR3 loop spans 18 amino acids. Trimming removed 2 bases from V and 0 bases from J; junction bases left unmatched: 5. The germline V gene encodes CDR1 MNHEY and CDR2 SVGEGT. DNA for the CDR3: TGTGCCAGCAGTTACGGGACTAGCGGAGGAACGAACACCGGGGAGCTGTTTTTT. It translates to CASSYGTSGGTNTGELFF.

The chain combines TRBV27 with TRBJ1-1; 8 bases align to TRBD1. The CDR3 has 14 amino acids. Germline CDR1 MNHEY, CDR2 SMNVEV (reference sequence). The ends lost 3 bases at V and 1 base at J; junction bases unmatched: 1. The CDR3, as DNA: TGTGCCAGCAGTTTGGACAGGGCGAACACTGAAGCTTTCTTT. It yields the protein CASSLDRANTEAFF.

This clone was counted once. V and J are TRBV5-6 and TRBJ1-5, with D hard to call. The CDR3 sequence is 15 residues long. The germline CDR1 and CDR2 sequences are SGHDT and YYEEEE. Between the trimmed V and J ends, which lost 2 bases and 1 base, there was a span of 10 bases. CDR3: CASSFGAGSNQPQHF. Written as DNA, the CDR3 is TGTGCCAGCAGCTTCGGCGCGGGAAGCAATCAGCCCCAGCATTTT.